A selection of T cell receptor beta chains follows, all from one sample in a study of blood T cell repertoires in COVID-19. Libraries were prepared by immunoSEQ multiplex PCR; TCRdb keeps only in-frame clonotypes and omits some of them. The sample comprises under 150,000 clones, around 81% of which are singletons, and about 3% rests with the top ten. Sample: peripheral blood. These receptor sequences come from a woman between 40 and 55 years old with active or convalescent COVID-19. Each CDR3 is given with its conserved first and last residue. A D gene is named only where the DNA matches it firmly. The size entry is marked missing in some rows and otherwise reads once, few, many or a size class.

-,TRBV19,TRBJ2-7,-,TGTGCCAGTAGTATGGGCAGGGTCGCCGAGCAGTACTTC,CASSMGRVAEQYF
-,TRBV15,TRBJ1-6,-,TGTGCCACCAGGACGGGATTGAATTCACCCCTCCACTTT,CATRTGLNSPLHF
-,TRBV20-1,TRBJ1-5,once,TGCAGTGCTAGTACCAGGGGCGCCTTTAATAGCAATCAGCCCCAGCATTTT,CSASTRGAFNSNQPQHF
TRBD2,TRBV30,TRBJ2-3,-,TGTGCCTGGAGGGGACTAGCTCACCGCACAGATACGCAGTATTTT,CAWRGLAHRTDTQYF
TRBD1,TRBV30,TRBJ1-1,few,TGTGCCTGCGGCCCCGGGACAGTGAACACTGAAGCTTTCTTT,CACGPGTVNTEAFF
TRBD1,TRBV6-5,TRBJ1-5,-,TGTGCCAGCAGTACCCCAACAGGGGATCAGCCCCAGCATTTT,CASSTPTGDQPQHF
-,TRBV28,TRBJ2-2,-,TGTGCCAGCTTCCGGGACACTCACACCGGGGAGCTGTTTTTT,CASFRDTHTGELFF
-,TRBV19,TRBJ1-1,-,TGTGCCAGTAGGATAGGACAGAGAATGAACACTGAAGCTTTCTTT,CASRIGQRMNTEAFF
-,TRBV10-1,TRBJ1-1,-,TGCGCCACAAGCCAGGGTGGGAACACTGAAGCTTTCTTT,CATSQGGNTEAFF
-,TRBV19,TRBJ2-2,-,TGTGCCAGTAGTTTTTGGCCCGGGGAGCTGTTTTTT,CASSFWPGELFF
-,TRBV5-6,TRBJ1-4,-,TGTGCCAGCAGCTGGCGGGCAGGAGTTAATGAAAAACTGTTTTTT,CASSWRAGVNEKLFF
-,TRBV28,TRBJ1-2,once,TGTGCCAGCAGTTTATCCGGGGTTAACTATGGCTACACCTTC,CASSLSGVNYGYTF
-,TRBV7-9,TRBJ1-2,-,TGTGCCAGCAGCTTCGGCGGTGAATACACCTTC,CASSFGGEYTF
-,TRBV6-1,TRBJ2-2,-,TGTGCCAGCAGGGAACGGGACACTACTTCCTCCCTAGGGGAGCTGTTTTTT,CASRERDTTSSLGELFF
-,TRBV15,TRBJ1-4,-,TGTGCCACCCGGGGGTTTGCAACTAATGAAAAACTGTTTTTT,CATRGFATNEKLFF
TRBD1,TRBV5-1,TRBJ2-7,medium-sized,TGCGCCAGCAGCTTAGGACAGGGAGGCCACGAGCAGTACTTC,CASSLGQGGHEQYF